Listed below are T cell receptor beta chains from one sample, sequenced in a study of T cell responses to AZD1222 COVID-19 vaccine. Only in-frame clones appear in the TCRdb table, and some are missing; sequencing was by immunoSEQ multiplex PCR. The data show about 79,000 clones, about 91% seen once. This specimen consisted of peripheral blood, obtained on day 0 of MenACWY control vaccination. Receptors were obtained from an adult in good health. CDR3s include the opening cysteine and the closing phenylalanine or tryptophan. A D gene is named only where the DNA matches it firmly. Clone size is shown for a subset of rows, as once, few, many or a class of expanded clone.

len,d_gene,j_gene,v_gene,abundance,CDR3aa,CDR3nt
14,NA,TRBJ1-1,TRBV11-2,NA,CASSSDGADTEAFF,TGTGCCAGCAGCTCGGACGGAGCGGACACTGAAGCTTTCTTT
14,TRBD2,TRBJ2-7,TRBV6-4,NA,CASSAIAGGIEQYF,TGTGCCAGCAGTGCAATAGCGGGAGGTATCGAGCAGTACTTC
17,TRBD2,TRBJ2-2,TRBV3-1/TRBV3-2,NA,CASSQVLAGANTGELFF,TGTGCCAGCAGCCAAGTTCTAGCGGGGGCGAACACCGGGGAGCTGTTTTTT
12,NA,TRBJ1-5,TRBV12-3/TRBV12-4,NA,CASSPGDQPQHF,TGTGCCAGCAGCCCAGGGGATCAGCCCCAGCATTTT
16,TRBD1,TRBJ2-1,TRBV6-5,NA,CASSYSQGASTMSFIF,TGTGCCAGCAGTTACTCTCAGGGGGCCTCTACAATGAGCTTTATCTTC
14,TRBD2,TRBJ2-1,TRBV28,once,CASNIAGRYNEQFF,TGTGCCAGCAACATAGCGGGAAGATACAATGAGCAGTTCTTC
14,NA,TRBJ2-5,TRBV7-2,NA,CASSPRSGEETQYF,TGTGCCAGCAGCCCCCGTTCAGGGGAAGAGACCCAGTACTTC
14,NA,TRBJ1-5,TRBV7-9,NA,CASSSKGGNQPQHF,TGTGCCAGCAGCTCTAAAGGGGGGAATCAGCCCCAGCATTTT
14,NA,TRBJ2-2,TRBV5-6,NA,CASSLVGQPGELFF,TGTGCCAGCAGCTTGGTTGGACAGCCCGGGGAGCTGTTTTTT
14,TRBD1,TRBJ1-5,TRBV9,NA,CASGRGQGYQPQHF,TGTGCCAGCGGCCGGGGACAGGGGTATCAGCCCCAGCATTTT
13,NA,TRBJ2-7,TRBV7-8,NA,CASSLAGDYEQYF,TGTGCCAGCAGCTTGGCCGGTGACTACGAGCAGTACTTC